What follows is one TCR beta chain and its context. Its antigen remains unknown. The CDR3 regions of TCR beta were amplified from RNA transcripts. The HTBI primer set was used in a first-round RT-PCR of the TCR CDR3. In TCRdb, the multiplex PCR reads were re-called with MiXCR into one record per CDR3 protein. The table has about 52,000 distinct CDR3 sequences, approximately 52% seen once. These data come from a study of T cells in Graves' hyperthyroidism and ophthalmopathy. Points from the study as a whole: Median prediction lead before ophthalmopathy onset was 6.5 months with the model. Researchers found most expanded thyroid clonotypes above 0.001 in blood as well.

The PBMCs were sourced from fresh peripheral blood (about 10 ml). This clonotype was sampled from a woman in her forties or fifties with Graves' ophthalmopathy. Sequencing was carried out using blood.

CDR3 sequence reads: CASRQDSPSTGYGYTF. The CDR3 DNA sequence: TGTGCCAGCAGACAGGACAGCCCCAGCACGGGCTATGGCTACACCTTC. The chain uses TRBV6-5 and TRBJ1-2; D may be TRBD1 (6 bases). This CDR3 spans 16 amino acids. V lost 6 bases and J 4 bases, leaving 21 bases between the germline ends. Germline CDR1 is MNHEY and CDR2 is SVGAGI.